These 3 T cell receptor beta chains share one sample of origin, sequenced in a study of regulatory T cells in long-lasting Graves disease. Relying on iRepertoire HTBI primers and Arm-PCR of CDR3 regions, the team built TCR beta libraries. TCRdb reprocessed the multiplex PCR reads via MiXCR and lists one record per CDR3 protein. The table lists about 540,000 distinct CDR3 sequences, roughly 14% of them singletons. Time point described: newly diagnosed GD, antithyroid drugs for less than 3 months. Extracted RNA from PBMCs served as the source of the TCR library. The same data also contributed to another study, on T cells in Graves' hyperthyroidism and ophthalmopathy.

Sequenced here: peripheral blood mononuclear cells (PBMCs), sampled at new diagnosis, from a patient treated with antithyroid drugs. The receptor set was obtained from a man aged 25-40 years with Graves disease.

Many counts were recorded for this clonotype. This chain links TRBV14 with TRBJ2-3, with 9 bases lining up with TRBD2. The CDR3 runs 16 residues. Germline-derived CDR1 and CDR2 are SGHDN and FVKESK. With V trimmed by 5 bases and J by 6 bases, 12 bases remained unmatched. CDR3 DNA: TGTGCCAGCAGCGACCCCCCTAGCGGGACGTGGGATACGCAGTATTTT. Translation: CASSDPPSGTWDTQYF.

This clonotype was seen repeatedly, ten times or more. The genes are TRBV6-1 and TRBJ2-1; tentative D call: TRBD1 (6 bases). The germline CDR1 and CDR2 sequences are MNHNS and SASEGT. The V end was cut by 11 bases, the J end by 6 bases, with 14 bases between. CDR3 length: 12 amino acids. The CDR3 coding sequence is TGTGCCGCAGGGGCAGGGATCAATGAGCAGTTCTTC. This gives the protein CAAGAGINEQFF.

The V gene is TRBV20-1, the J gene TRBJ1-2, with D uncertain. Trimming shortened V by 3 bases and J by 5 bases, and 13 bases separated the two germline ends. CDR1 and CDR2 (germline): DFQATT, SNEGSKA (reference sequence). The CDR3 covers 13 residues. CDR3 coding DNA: TGCAGTGCTAGTTTGGAGAACGGGTATGGCTACACCTTC. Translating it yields CSASLENGYGYTF.